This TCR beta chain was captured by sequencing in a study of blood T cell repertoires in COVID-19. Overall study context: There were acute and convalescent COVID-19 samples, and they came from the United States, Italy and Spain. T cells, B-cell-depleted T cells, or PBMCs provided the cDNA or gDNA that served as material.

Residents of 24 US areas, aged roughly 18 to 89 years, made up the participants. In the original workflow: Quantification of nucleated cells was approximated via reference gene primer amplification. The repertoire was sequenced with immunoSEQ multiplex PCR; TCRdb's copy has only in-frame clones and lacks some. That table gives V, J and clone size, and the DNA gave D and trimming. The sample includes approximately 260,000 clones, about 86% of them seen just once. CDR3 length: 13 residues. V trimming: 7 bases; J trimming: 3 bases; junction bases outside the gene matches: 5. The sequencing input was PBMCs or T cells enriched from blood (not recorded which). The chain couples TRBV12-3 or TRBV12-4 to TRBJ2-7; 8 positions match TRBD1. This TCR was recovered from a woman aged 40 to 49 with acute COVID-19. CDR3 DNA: TGTGCCAGCATGGGACAGGCCGACTACGAGCAGTACTTC. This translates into CASMGQADYEQYF.